Sequencing of this TCR beta chain was carried out in a study of T cell therapy after organ transplantation. Turning to the study itself: T cells were expanded two to three weeks with 30 CMV class I/II epitopes. Patients received a median of 1.92 x 10^8 CMV-specific T cells over 2 to 6 infusions.

Concerning this clone: Its antigen is not identified.

Findings and caveats of the study: Pretherapy CD8 clonality inversely correlated with its fold change after therapy. Both transferred clonotypes and endogenous ones absent from products apparently reconstituted.

TCRdb's table, derived via immunoSEQ multiplex PCR, lists solely in-frame clones and lacks some. The sample shows 40,000 to 60,000 clones, 85% to 95% of them seen only once. The CDR3 runs 14 residues. Trimming stripped 3 bases from V and 0 bases from J, with 11 bases between. Germline V gene lookup returns CDR1 SQVTM and CDR2 ANQGSEA. Sequences were derived from CD8+ T cells from blood, sampled before autologous CMV-specific T cell therapy. The V and J genes are TRBV29-1 and TRBJ1-2, with D perhaps matching TRBD1 (5 bases). The TCR comes from a human patient who had received a solid organ transplant and had CMV disease. The CDR3 DNA is TGCAGCGTTGAGGGGCTTCTAACTAACTATGGCTACACCTTC. It codes for CSVEGLLTNYGYTF.